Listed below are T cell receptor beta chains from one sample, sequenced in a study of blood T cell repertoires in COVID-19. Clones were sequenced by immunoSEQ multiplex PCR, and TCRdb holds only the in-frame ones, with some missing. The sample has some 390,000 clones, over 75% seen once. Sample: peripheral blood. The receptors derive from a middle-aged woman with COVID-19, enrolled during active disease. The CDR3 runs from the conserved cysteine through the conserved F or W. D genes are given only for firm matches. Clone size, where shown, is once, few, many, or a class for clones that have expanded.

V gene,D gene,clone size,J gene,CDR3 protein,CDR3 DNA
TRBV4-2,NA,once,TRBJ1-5,CASSQDEAVNQPQHF,TGTGCCAGCAGCCAAGATGAGGCGGTAAATCAGCCCCAGCATTTT
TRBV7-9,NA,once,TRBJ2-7,CASSLRQPYYEQYF,TGTGCCAGCAGCTTACGACAGCCATACTACGAGCAGTACTTC
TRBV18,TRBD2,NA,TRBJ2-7,CASSQGLAGGPSSYEQYF,TGTGCCAGCTCACAGGGACTAGCGGGGGGTCCGAGCTCCTACGAGCAGTACTTC
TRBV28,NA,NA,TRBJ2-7,CASSPGGKISYEQYF,TGTGCCAGCAGTCCGGGGGGCAAGATTTCCTACGAGCAGTACTTC
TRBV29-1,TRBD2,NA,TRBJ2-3,CSVDPLGLAGGATDTQYF,TGCAGCGTTGACCCTCTGGGACTAGCGGGGGGCGCCACAGATACGCAGTATTTT
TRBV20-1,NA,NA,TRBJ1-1,CSARVPGEAF,TGCAGTGCTAGAGTTCCCGGCGAGGCGTTT
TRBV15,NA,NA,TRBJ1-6,CATSRDNRDTLHF,TGTGCCACCAGCAGAGATAACAGGGACACCCTCCACTTT
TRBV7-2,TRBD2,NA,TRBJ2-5,CASSYQRGGGETQYF,TGTGCCAGCAGCTACCAGCGGGGGGGCGGGGAGACCCAGTACTTC
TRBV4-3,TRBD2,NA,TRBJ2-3,CASSLSGRSTDTQYF,TGCGCCAGCAGCCTTAGCGGGAGATCCACAGATACGCAGTATTTT
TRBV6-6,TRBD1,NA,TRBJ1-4,CASSWDRGSNEEKLFF,TGTGCCAGCAGTTGGGACAGGGGTTCCAACGAGGAAAAACTGTTTTTT
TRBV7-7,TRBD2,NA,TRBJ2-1,CASSPGTSGRIYNEQFF,TGTGCTAGCAGCCCCGGGACTAGCGGGAGAATCTACAATGAGCAGTTCTTC
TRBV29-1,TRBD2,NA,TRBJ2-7,CSVGLAGGRPYEQYF,TGCAGCGTAGGACTAGCGGGAGGACGACCGTACGAGCAGTACTTC
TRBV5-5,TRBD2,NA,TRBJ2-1,CASSLGGLAGGLRDEQFF,TGTGCCAGCAGCTTGGGGGGGCTAGCGGGAGGTCTTCGGGATGAGCAGTTCTTC
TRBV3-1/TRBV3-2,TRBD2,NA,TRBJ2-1,CASSQASGGYNEQFF,TGTGCCAGCAGCCAAGCTAGCGGAGGATACAATGAGCAGTTCTTC
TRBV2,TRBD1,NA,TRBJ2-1,CASSPTGTEQFF,TGTGCCAGCAGTCCGACAGGGACTGAGCAGTTCTTC
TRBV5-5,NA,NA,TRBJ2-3,CASSLDWANTDTQYF,TGTGCCAGCAGCTTGGACTGGGCAAACACAGATACGCAGTATTTT
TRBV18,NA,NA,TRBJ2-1,CASSINGGSHYEQFF,TGTGCCAGCTCCATTAACGGGGGTTCGCACTATGAGCAGTTCTTC
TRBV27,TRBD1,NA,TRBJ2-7,CASSLSGQGGIYEQYF,TGTGCCAGCAGTTTGTCGGGACAGGGGGGGATCTACGAGCAGTACTTC
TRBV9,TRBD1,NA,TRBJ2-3,CASSEGTGTTDTQYF,TGTGCCAGCAGCGAGGGGACAGGGACCACAGATACGCAGTATTTT
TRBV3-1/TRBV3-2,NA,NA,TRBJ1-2,CASSQGQGGNYGYTF,TGTGCCAGCAGCCAAGGGCAGGGAGGGAACTATGGCTACACCTTC
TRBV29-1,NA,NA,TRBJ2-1,CSGLSPTSYEQFF,TGCAGCGGCCTCTCCCCAACTAGCTACGAGCAGTTCTTC
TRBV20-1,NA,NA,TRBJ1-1,CSASGHLRRTEAFF,TGCAGTGCTAGTGGACACCTAAGGCGCACTGAAGCTTTCTTT
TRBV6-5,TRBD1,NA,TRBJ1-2,CASISSGGGYTF,TGTGCCAGCATCTCTTCAGGGGGAGGCTACACCTTC
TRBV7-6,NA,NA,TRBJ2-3,CASSLPGSNTDTQYF,TGTGCCAGCAGCTTACCGGGGTCAAACACAGATACGCAGTATTTT
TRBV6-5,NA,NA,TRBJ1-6,CASSYGLAYSPLHF,TGTGCCAGCAGTTACGGCCTTGCATATTCACCCCTCCACTTT
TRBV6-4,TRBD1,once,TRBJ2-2,CARKDRVNTGELFF,TGTGCCCGAAAGGACAGGGTCAACACCGGGGAGCTGTTTTTT
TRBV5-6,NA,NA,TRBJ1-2,CASTMDPGQQANYGYTF,TGTGCCAGCACCATGGACCCTGGACAGCAGGCTAACTATGGCTACACCTTC
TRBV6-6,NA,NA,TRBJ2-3,CASSLSRGGGGLRADTQYF,TGTGCCAGCAGTCTTAGTCGCGGGGGAGGGGGGCTTAGGGCAGATACGCAGTATTTT
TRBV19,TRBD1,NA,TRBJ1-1,CASTDRDTEAFF,TGTGCCAGCACTGACAGGGACACTGAAGCTTTCTTT
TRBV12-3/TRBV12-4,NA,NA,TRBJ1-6,CASSRNRDSPLHF,TGTGCCAGCAGTAGAAACAGGGATTCACCCCTCCACTTT
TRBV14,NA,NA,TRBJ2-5,CASSQRQVQETQYF,TGTGCCAGCAGCCAGAGACAGGTCCAAGAGACCCAGTACTTC
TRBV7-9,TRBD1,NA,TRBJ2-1,CASSLIGQGKSEQFF,TGTGCCAGCAGCTTAATCGGACAGGGTAAAAGTGAGCAGTTCTTC